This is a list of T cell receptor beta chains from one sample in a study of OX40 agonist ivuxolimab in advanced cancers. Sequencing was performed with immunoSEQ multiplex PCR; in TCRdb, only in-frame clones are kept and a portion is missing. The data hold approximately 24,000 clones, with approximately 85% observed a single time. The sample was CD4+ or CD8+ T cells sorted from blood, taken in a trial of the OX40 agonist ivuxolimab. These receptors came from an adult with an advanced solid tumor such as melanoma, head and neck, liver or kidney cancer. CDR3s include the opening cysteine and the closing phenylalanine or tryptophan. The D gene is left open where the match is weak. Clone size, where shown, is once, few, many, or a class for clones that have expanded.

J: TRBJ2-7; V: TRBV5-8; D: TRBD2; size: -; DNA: TGTGCCAGCGGTAGGGAGGGCCTCTCCTACGAGCAGTACTTC; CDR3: CASGREGLSYEQYF
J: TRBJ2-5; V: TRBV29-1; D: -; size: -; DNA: TGCAGCGTTGACAGGGGATCCTACGAGACCCAGTACTTC; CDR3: CSVDRGSYETQYF
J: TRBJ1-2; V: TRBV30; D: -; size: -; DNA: TGTGCCTGGAGTAGTATACGAACCAACTATGGCTACACCTTC; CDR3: CAWSSIRTNYGYTF
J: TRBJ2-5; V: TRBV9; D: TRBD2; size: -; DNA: TGTGCCAGCAGCGTAGGGCTAGCGGGGGGGCCGAAGACCCAGTACTTC; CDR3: CASSVGLAGGPKTQYF
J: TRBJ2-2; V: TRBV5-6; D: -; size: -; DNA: TGTGCCAGCAGCCGGGACGCCGGGGAGCTGTTTTTT; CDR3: CASSRDAGELFF
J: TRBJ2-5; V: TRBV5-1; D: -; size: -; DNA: TGCGCCAGCAGCACGCGGGGACAGTACCAAGAGACCCAGTACTTC; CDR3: CASSTRGQYQETQYF
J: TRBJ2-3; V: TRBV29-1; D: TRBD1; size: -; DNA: TGCAGCGTTGACGGGACAGGGTTTGGTAGACCGTACTCGAGCACAGATACGCAGTATTTT; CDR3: CSVDGTGFGRPYSSTDTQYF
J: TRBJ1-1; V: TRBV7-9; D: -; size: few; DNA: TGTGCCAGCAGCAACCGGGACGGATTAATGAACACTGAAGCTTTCTTT; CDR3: CASSNRDGLMNTEAFF
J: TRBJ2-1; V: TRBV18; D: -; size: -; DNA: TGTGCCAGCTCACCACCGGGAGGGGGTGAGTACAATGAGCAGTTCTTC; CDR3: CASSPPGGGEYNEQFF
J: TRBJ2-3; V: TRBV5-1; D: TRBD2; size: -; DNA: TGCGCCAGCAGCCTCGGGAGCGGGGGGTCAGATACGCAGTATTTT; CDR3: CASSLGSGGSDTQYF
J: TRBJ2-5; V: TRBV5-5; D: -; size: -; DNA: TGTGCCAGCAGCCAGCCGACGGTCCAAGAGACCCAGTACTTC; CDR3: CASSQPTVQETQYF
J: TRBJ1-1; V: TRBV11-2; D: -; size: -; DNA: TGTGCCAGCAGCTTCCGGGGCACGAACACTGAAGCTTTCTTT; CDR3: CASSFRGTNTEAFF
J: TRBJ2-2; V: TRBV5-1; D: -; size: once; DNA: TGCGCCAGCAGCTTGAAAGGGACGGCGAACACCGGGGAGCTGTTTTTT; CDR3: CASSLKGTANTGELFF
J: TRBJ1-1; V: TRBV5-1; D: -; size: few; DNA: TGCGCCAGCAGCTTGGTCGGGACGGCCGCAGTCGCTGAAGCTTTCTTT; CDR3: CASSLVGTAAVAEAFF
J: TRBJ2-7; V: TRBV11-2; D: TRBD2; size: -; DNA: TGTGCCAGCAGCCCTTGGGAGGGCATCTCCTACGAGCAGTACTTC; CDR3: CASSPWEGISYEQYF
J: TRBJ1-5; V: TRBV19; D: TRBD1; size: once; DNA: TGTGCCAGTAGTATAGGGGACAGGGGTAATCAGCCCCAGCATTTT; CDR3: CASSIGDRGNQPQHF
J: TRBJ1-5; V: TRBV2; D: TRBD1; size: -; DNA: TGTGCCAGCAGTCGCGGACAGGAGAATCAGCCCCAGCATTTT; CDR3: CASSRGQENQPQHF
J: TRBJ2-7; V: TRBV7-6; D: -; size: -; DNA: TGTGCCAGCAGCTTTGGGAGGACCTACGAGCAGTACTTC; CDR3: CASSFGRTYEQYF
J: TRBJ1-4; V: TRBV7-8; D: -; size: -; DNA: TGTGCCAGCAGCCAAAATTGGGAAAAACTGTTTTTT; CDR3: CASSQNWEKLFF
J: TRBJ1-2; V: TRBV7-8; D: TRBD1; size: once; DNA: TGTGCCAGCAGCACTCCACCGATGGGGGACAGGGCCTATGGCTACACCTTC; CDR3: CASSTPPMGDRAYGYTF
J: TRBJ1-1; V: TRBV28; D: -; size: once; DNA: TGTGCCAGCAGTTTGGGGCAGGAAGCTTTCTTT; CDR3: CASSLGQEAFF
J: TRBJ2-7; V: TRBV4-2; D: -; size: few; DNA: TGTGCCAGCAGCCAGGACGAGCGGAGTTACGAGCAGTACTTC; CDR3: CASSQDERSYEQYF
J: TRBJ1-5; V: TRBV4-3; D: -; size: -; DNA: TGCGCCAGCAGCCAACCAGGACGGAATAGCAATCAGCCCCAGCATTTT; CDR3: CASSQPGRNSNQPQHF
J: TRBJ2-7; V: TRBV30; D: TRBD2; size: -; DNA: TGTGCCTGGAGTCGGGGGGGCTACGAGCAGTACTTC; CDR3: CAWSRGGYEQYF